Listed below are T cell receptor beta chains from one sample, sequenced in a study of identical twins. TCRdb analysed the 5' RACE reads with MiXCR anew, one entry per CDR3 protein. The table has 200,000 to 250,000 distinct CDR3 sequences, roughly a tenth seen once. The sequenced sample was memory T cells sorted from blood. The receptors shown here come from a man aged 45-65 years in good health. CDR3s include the opening cysteine and the closing phenylalanine or tryptophan. A D gene is named only where the DNA matches it firmly. Clone sizes are given selectively: once, few, many, or a class where the clone is expanded.

D gene: TRBD2; V gene: TRBV5-1; J gene: TRBJ2-7; clone size: many; CDR3 protein: CASSLRTSGAHRYEQYF; CDR3 DNA: TGCGCCAGCAGCTTACGGACTAGCGGGGCCCATCGATACGAGCAGTACTTC
D gene: NA; V gene: TRBV20-1; J gene: TRBJ2-3; clone size: NA; CDR3 protein: CSATSPGHLAAQYF; CDR3 DNA: TGCAGTGCGACCTCTCCGGGACACCTTGCTGCGCAGTATTTT
D gene: NA; V gene: TRBV7-7; J gene: TRBJ2-1; clone size: NA; CDR3 protein: CASSSGGHYNEQFF; CDR3 DNA: TGTGCTAGCAGCTCCGGGGGGCACTACAATGAGCAGTTCTTC
D gene: NA; V gene: TRBV21-1; J gene: TRBJ1-4; clone size: many; CDR3 protein: CASSFPRGQGAANEKLFF; CDR3 DNA: TGTGCCAGCAGCTTCCCCCGAGGACAGGGGGCTGCTAATGAAAAACTGTTTTTT
D gene: NA; V gene: TRBV5-5; J gene: TRBJ2-7; clone size: many; CDR3 protein: CASSLDPASYEQYF; CDR3 DNA: TGTGCCAGCAGCTTGGATCCTGCCTCCTACGAGCAGTACTTC
D gene: NA; V gene: TRBV6-1; J gene: TRBJ2-2; clone size: NA; CDR3 protein: CASSSIRDTGELLF; CDR3 DNA: TGTGCCAGCAGCTCTATAAGGGACACCGGGGAGCTGCTTTTT
D gene: TRBD1; V gene: TRBV20-1; J gene: TRBJ2-7; clone size: many; CDR3 protein: CSARDVTGVVHEQYF; CDR3 DNA: TGCAGTGCTAGGGACGTGACAGGGGTAGTCCACGAGCAGTACTTC
D gene: TRBD1; V gene: TRBV7-9; J gene: TRBJ1-2; clone size: NA; CDR3 protein: CASSTMGQIYGYTF; CDR3 DNA: TGTGCCAGCAGCACCATGGGACAGATCTATGGCTACACCTTC
D gene: NA; V gene: TRBV29-1; J gene: TRBJ2-7; clone size: many; CDR3 protein: CSVESERDYEQYF; CDR3 DNA: TGCAGCGTTGAGTCTGAAAGAGACTACGAGCAGTACTTC
D gene: TRBD2; V gene: TRBV29-1; J gene: TRBJ2-5; clone size: NA; CDR3 protein: CSVESLAGFQETQYF; CDR3 DNA: TGCAGCGTTGAGAGTCTAGCGGGGTTCCAAGAGACCCAGTACTTC
D gene: TRBD2; V gene: TRBV15; J gene: TRBJ2-1; clone size: many; CDR3 protein: CATSRDLASGRNEQFF; CDR3 DNA: TGTGCCACCAGCAGAGATCTGGCTAGCGGGAGGAATGAGCAGTTCTTC
D gene: NA; V gene: TRBV19; J gene: TRBJ2-5; clone size: few; CDR3 protein: CASSIGGETQYF; CDR3 DNA: TGTGCCAGTAGTATAGGTGGAGAGACCCAGTACTTC
D gene: TRBD1; V gene: TRBV29-1; J gene: TRBJ2-7; clone size: many; CDR3 protein: CSVPGTAPYEQYF; CDR3 DNA: TGCAGCGTCCCCGGGACAGCACCCTACGAGCAGTACTTC
D gene: TRBD1; V gene: TRBV12-3/TRBV12-4; J gene: TRBJ1-5; clone size: NA; CDR3 protein: CASSPGTGINQPQHF; CDR3 DNA: TGTGCCAGCAGTCCCGGGACAGGGATTAATCAGCCCCAGCATTTT
D gene: TRBD1; V gene: TRBV9; J gene: TRBJ1-1; clone size: NA; CDR3 protein: CASSVSGGRQSEAFF; CDR3 DNA: TGTGCCAGCAGCGTGTCAGGGGGCCGTCAATCGGAAGCTTTCTTT
D gene: NA; V gene: TRBV20-1; J gene: TRBJ2-2; clone size: NA; CDR3 protein: CSARRADTGELFF; CDR3 DNA: TGCAGTGCCCGTAGGGCGGACACCGGGGAGCTGTTTTTT
D gene: NA; V gene: TRBV20-1; J gene: TRBJ2-7; clone size: NA; CDR3 protein: CSAPGEASSYEQYF; CDR3 DNA: TGCAGTGCTCCGGGAGAGGCCAGCTCCTACGAGCAGTACTTC
D gene: NA; V gene: TRBV9; J gene: TRBJ2-2; clone size: many; CDR3 protein: CASSVASGELFF; CDR3 DNA: TGTGCCAGCAGCGTAGCGTCCGGGGAGCTGTTTTTT
D gene: NA; V gene: TRBV27; J gene: TRBJ2-7; clone size: many; CDR3 protein: CASSQYRDPYEQYF; CDR3 DNA: TGTGCCAGCAGTCAATACAGGGATCCGTACGAGCAGTACTTC
D gene: NA; V gene: TRBV20-1; J gene: TRBJ2-4; clone size: NA; CDR3 protein: CSAPAGVNIQYF; CDR3 DNA: TGCAGTGCTCCCGCTGGGGTGAACATTCAGTACTTC
D gene: NA; V gene: TRBV5-1; J gene: TRBJ1-5; clone size: few; CDR3 protein: CASSLGAGGEGQPQHF; CDR3 DNA: TGCGCCAGCAGCTTGGGCGCTGGTGGGGAGGGTCAGCCCCAGCATTTT
D gene: NA; V gene: TRBV7-9; J gene: TRBJ2-7; clone size: NA; CDR3 protein: CASSLGLVTGEQYF; CDR3 DNA: TGTGCCAGCAGCTTAGGACTCGTAACTGGCGAGCAGTACTTC
D gene: TRBD2; V gene: TRBV25-1; J gene: TRBJ2-5; clone size: few; CDR3 protein: CASSEYSGRETQYF; CDR3 DNA: TGTGCCAGCAGTGAATATAGCGGGAGGGAGACCCAGTACTTC
D gene: NA; V gene: TRBV20-1; J gene: TRBJ2-7; clone size: few; CDR3 protein: CSAPRPVTYEQYF; CDR3 DNA: TGCAGTGCCCCCCGTCCAGTCACCTACGAGCAGTACTTC
D gene: NA; V gene: TRBV20-1; J gene: TRBJ2-1; clone size: many; CDR3 protein: CSAPPSTSGNEQFF; CDR3 DNA: TGCAGTGCTCCCCCCTCAACCTCGGGAAATGAGCAGTTCTTC
D gene: TRBD2; V gene: TRBV29-1; J gene: TRBJ2-7; clone size: NA; CDR3 protein: CSVAAGETYEQYF; CDR3 DNA: TGCAGCGTTGCTGCGGGAGAGACCTACGAGCAGTACTTC
D gene: NA; V gene: TRBV20-1; J gene: TRBJ2-1; clone size: many; CDR3 protein: CSARDRWAVNNEQFF; CDR3 DNA: TGCAGTGCTAGAGATCGCTGGGCAGTAAACAATGAGCAGTTCTTC
D gene: NA; V gene: TRBV5-4; J gene: TRBJ2-3; clone size: few; CDR3 protein: CASSWYLGSTDTQYF; CDR3 DNA: TGTGCCAGCAGCTGGTATTTGGGGAGCACAGATACGCAGTATTTT
D gene: TRBD1; V gene: TRBV5-1; J gene: TRBJ2-5; clone size: NA; CDR3 protein: CASSLKGQGETQYF; CDR3 DNA: TGCGCCAGCAGCTTGAAGGGACAGGGGGAGACCCAGTACTTC
D gene: NA; V gene: TRBV27; J gene: TRBJ2-3; clone size: many; CDR3 protein: CASSPPLSDTQYF; CDR3 DNA: TGTGCCAGCAGTCCCCCCTTATCAGATACGCAGTATTTT
D gene: NA; V gene: TRBV24-1; J gene: TRBJ2-5; clone size: few; CDR3 protein: CATSGPTGWETQYF; CDR3 DNA: TGTGCCACCAGTGGCCCGACAGGATGGGAGACCCAGTACTTC
D gene: TRBD2; V gene: TRBV6-2/TRBV6-3; J gene: TRBJ2-7; clone size: NA; CDR3 protein: CASSSVLAGVGEQYF; CDR3 DNA: TGTGCCAGCAGTTCCGTACTAGCGGGAGTGGGCGAGCAGTACTTC
D gene: TRBD2; V gene: TRBV6-2/TRBV6-3; J gene: TRBJ2-1; clone size: NA; CDR3 protein: CASSFLAGGRDEQFF; CDR3 DNA: TGTGCCAGCAGTTTTCTAGCGGGGGGGAGAGATGAGCAGTTCTTC
D gene: NA; V gene: TRBV7-2; J gene: TRBJ2-7; clone size: few; CDR3 protein: CASSLDQGGYEQYF; CDR3 DNA: TGTGCCAGCAGCTTAGATCAGGGAGGATACGAGCAGTACTTC
D gene: TRBD1; V gene: TRBV11-2; J gene: TRBJ2-7; clone size: many; CDR3 protein: CASSFKTGGRDEQYF; CDR3 DNA: TGTGCCAGCAGCTTTAAAACAGGGGGCAGAGACGAGCAGTACTTC
D gene: TRBD1; V gene: TRBV5-1; J gene: TRBJ1-2; clone size: NA; CDR3 protein: CASSLTGTGAYGYTF; CDR3 DNA: TGCGCCAGCAGCTTAACCGGGACAGGAGCCTATGGCTACACCTTC
D gene: NA; V gene: TRBV20-1; J gene: TRBJ1-1; clone size: many; CDR3 protein: CSAGGLGNTEAFF; CDR3 DNA: TGCAGTGCTGGGGGACTTGGGAACACTGAAGCTTTCTTT
D gene: NA; V gene: TRBV4-3; J gene: TRBJ1-6; clone size: many; CDR3 protein: CASSQVPLPGNSPLHF; CDR3 DNA: TGCGCCAGCAGCCAAGTCCCCCTCCCGGGGAATTCACCCCTCCACTTT
D gene: TRBD2; V gene: TRBV28; J gene: TRBJ2-7; clone size: NA; CDR3 protein: CASSFQAGIYEQYF; CDR3 DNA: TGTGCCAGCAGTTTCCAAGCGGGGATCTACGAGCAGTACTTC
D gene: NA; V gene: TRBV4-3; J gene: TRBJ1-1; clone size: few; CDR3 protein: CASSQDPGLEAFF; CDR3 DNA: TGCGCCAGCAGCCAAGATCCGGGTCTTGAAGCTTTCTTT
D gene: TRBD2; V gene: TRBV20-1; J gene: TRBJ2-3; clone size: many; CDR3 protein: CSASSGREDTQYF; CDR3 DNA: TGCAGTGCCAGTAGCGGGAGGGAAGATACGCAGTATTTT
D gene: NA; V gene: TRBV6-1; J gene: TRBJ1-6; clone size: many; CDR3 protein: CASSDRGVYNSPLHF; CDR3 DNA: TGTGCCAGCAGTGACAGGGGAGTTTATAATTCACCCCTCCACTTT
D gene: NA; V gene: TRBV10-3; J gene: TRBJ1-1; clone size: few; CDR3 protein: CAISEKQGKHTEAFF; CDR3 DNA: TGTGCCATCAGTGAGAAACAGGGTAAGCACACTGAAGCTTTCTTT
D gene: TRBD2; V gene: TRBV2; J gene: TRBJ2-3; clone size: few; CDR3 protein: CASALLAGPDTQYF; CDR3 DNA: TGTGCCAGCGCCCTACTAGCGGGACCCGATACGCAGTATTTT
D gene: NA; V gene: TRBV30; J gene: TRBJ2-2; clone size: NA; CDR3 protein: CAWRGGFGELFF; CDR3 DNA: TGTGCCTGGAGGGGAGGTTTCGGGGAGCTGTTTTTT
D gene: NA; V gene: TRBV4-3; J gene: TRBJ1-2; clone size: many; CDR3 protein: CASSQGAADGGYGYTF; CDR3 DNA: TGCGCCAGCAGCCAAGGGGCCGCCGACGGGGGCTATGGCTACACCTTC
D gene: NA; V gene: TRBV5-1; J gene: TRBJ2-2; clone size: many; CDR3 protein: CASSLSVTTGELFF; CDR3 DNA: TGCGCCAGCAGCTTGTCAGTAACCACCGGGGAGCTGTTTTTT
D gene: NA; V gene: TRBV4-3; J gene: TRBJ2-7; clone size: many; CDR3 protein: CASSQAPGYEQYF; CDR3 DNA: TGCGCCAGCAGCCAAGCCCCGGGCTACGAGCAGTACTTC
D gene: TRBD1; V gene: TRBV20-1; J gene: TRBJ1-2; clone size: many; CDR3 protein: CSARDLWTGDNYGYTF; CDR3 DNA: TGCAGTGCTAGAGATCTTTGGACAGGGGATAACTATGGCTACACCTTC
D gene: NA; V gene: TRBV6-1; J gene: TRBJ2-7; clone size: few; CDR3 protein: CAKTRVVSSSEQYF; CDR3 DNA: TGTGCCAAGACCAGGGTAGTGTCGTCGTCCGAGCAGTACTTC
D gene: NA; V gene: TRBV7-7; J gene: TRBJ2-5; clone size: NA; CDR3 protein: CASSLDGRGQETQYF; CDR3 DNA: TGTGCTAGCAGCTTAGATGGCAGGGGACAAGAGACCCAGTACTTC
D gene: NA; V gene: TRBV20-1; J gene: TRBJ2-7; clone size: NA; CDR3 protein: CSARPLDPYEQYF; CDR3 DNA: TGCAGTGCTAGACCCCTAGACCCATACGAGCAGTACTTC
D gene: NA; V gene: TRBV24-1; J gene: TRBJ2-7; clone size: many; CDR3 protein: CATSDPPLGEQYF; CDR3 DNA: TGTGCCACCAGTGATCCTCCATTGGGTGAGCAGTACTTC
D gene: NA; V gene: TRBV12-3/TRBV12-4; J gene: TRBJ1-4; clone size: NA; CDR3 protein: CASSLRGGGALEEEKLFF; CDR3 DNA: TGTGCCAGCAGTTTAAGGGGGGGAGGGGCGCTGGAGGAGGAAAAACTGTTTTTT
D gene: NA; V gene: TRBV4-2; J gene: TRBJ1-4; clone size: many; CDR3 protein: CASSQEGDSNEKLFF; CDR3 DNA: TGTGCCAGCAGCCAAGAAGGGGACTCCAATGAAAAACTGTTTTTT
D gene: NA; V gene: TRBV28; J gene: TRBJ1-3; clone size: few; CDR3 protein: CASSPRAQAVSGNTIYF; CDR3 DNA: TGTGCCAGCAGTCCGCGGGCCCAAGCCGTCTCTGGAAACACCATATATTTT
D gene: NA; V gene: TRBV20-1; J gene: TRBJ1-2; clone size: NA; CDR3 protein: CSALDELTGYTF; CDR3 DNA: TGCAGTGCTTTGGACGAGTTGACTGGCTACACCTTC
D gene: TRBD1; V gene: TRBV27; J gene: TRBJ2-2; clone size: few; CDR3 protein: CASSLSLGTANTGELFF; CDR3 DNA: TGTGCCAGCAGTTTATCCTTAGGGACAGCGAACACCGGGGAGCTGTTTTTT
D gene: TRBD2; V gene: TRBV24-1; J gene: TRBJ2-1; clone size: many; CDR3 protein: CATEGTSGVRYNEQFF; CDR3 DNA: TGTGCCACCGAAGGGACTAGCGGGGTCAGATACAATGAGCAGTTCTTC
D gene: TRBD2; V gene: TRBV12-3/TRBV12-4; J gene: TRBJ2-1; clone size: many; CDR3 protein: CASSSSQAGGRGWQFF; CDR3 DNA: TGTGCCAGCAGTTCCTCCCAGGCGGGGGGGCGTGGTTGGCAGTTCTTC